The next 4 T cell receptor beta chains were all read from a single sample in a study of cytomegalovirus exposure and HLA in healthy donors. The study ran its PCR with 60 Vbeta and 13 Jbeta primers. The repertoire was sequenced with immunoSEQ multiplex PCR; TCRdb's copy has only in-frame clones and lacks some. In the table there are about 200,000 clones, 65% to 90% of which are singletons. Sequenced material: PBMCs. These receptors came from a young woman in good health and CMV-seronegative.

This chain uses TRBV5-4 with TRBJ2-5; the match to TRBD2 covers 8 bases. The CDR3 has 15 amino acids. Germline-derived CDR1 and CDR2 are SGHNT and YYREEE (reference sequence). Germline trimming cut 4 bases from V and 1 base from J; bases unmatched to any gene: 6. The CDR3 sequence is CASSPGSGGQETQYF. The CDR3 coding sequence is TGTGCCAGCAGCCCAGGAAGCGGGGGCCAAGAGACCCAGTACTTC. Filled out from reference TRBV5-4 and TRBJ2-5, the complete variable domain reads ETGVTQSPTHLIKTRGQQVTLRCSSQSGHNTVSWYQQALGQGPQFIFQYYREEENGRGNFPPRFSGLQFPNYSSELNVNALELDDSALYLCASSPGSGGQETQYFGPGTRLLVL.

V and J are TRBV19 and TRBJ2-3; 8 positions match TRBD1. V was clipped by 4 bases and J by 4 bases; unmatched bases: 7. This CDR3 is built from 15 residues. Germline CDR1 reads LNHDA; CDR2 reads SQIVND (reference sequence). This chain's CDR3 is CASSTRTGRPDTQYF. The CDR3, as DNA: TGTGCCAGTAGTACCCGGACAGGGCGGCCAGATACGCAGTATTTT.

V is TRBV5-1 and J is TRBJ2-2, with 9 bases fitting TRBD2. The CDR3 is made up of 15 amino acids. The germline CDR1 and CDR2 sequences are SGHRS and YFSETQ. J was trimmed by 6 bases and V by 2 bases; bases with no gene match: 5. Here the CDR3 DNA reads TGCGCCAGCAGCTTTAGCGGGAGTATGGCCGGGGAGCTGTTTTTT. Amino acids: CASSFSGSMAGELFF.

This chain links TRBV4-1 with TRBJ1-5, with a possible D match to TRBD1 (5 bases). The CDR3 spans 15 residues. Germline loops: CDR1 MGHRA, CDR2 YSYEKL. Trimming stripped 1 base from V and 2 bases from J, with 9 bases between. CDR3 loop: CASSQVQVGNQPQHF. The DNA of the CDR3 is TGCGCCAGCAGCCAAGTACAGGTGGGCAATCAGCCCCAGCATTTT.